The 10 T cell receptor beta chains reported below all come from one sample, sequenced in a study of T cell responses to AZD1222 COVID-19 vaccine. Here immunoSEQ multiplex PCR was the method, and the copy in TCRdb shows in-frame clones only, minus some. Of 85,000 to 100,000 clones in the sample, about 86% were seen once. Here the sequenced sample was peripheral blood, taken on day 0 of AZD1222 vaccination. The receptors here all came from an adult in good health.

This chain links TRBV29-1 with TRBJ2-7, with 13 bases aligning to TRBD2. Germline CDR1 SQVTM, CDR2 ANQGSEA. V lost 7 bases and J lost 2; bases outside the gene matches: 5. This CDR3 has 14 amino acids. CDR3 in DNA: TGCAGCGCCAGGGGACTAGCGGGACCCTACGAGCAGTACTTC. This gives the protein CSARGLAGPYEQYF.

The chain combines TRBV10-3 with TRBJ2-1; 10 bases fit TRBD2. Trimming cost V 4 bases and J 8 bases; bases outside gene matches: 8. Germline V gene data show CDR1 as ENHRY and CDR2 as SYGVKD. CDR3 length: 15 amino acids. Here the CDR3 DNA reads TGTGCCATCAGTGCGAGCGGGAGGGCTACCCATGAGCAGTTCTTC. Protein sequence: CAISASGRATHEQFF.

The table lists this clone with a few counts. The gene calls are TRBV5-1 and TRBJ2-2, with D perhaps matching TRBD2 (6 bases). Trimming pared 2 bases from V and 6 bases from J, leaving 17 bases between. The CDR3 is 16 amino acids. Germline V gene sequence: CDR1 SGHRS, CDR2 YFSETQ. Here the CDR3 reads CASSLTGTPSAGELFF. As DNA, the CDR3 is TGCGCCAGCAGCTTAACCGGGACTCCCTCCGCCGGGGAGCTGTTTTTT.

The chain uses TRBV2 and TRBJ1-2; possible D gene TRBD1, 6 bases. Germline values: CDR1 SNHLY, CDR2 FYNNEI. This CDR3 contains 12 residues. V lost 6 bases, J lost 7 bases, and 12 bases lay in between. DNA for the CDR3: TGTGCCAGCAGACCCGGGACACCTGGCTACACCTTC. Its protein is CASRPGTPGYTF.

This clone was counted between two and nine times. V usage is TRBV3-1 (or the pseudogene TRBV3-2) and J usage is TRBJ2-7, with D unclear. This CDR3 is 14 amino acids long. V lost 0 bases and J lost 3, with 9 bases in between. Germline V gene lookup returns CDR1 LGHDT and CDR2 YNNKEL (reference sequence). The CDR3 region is CASSQDPRDYEQYF. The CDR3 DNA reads TGTGCCAGCAGCCAAGATCCTAGGGACTACGAGCAGTACTTC.

CDR3 sequence reads: CASSLYGELFF. DNA for the CDR3: TGTGCCAGCAGCTTGTACGGGGAGCTGTTTTTT. The chain couples TRBV5-8 to TRBJ2-2; D ambiguous. The germline gives CDR1 SGHTS, CDR2 YDEGEE. Trimming stripped 1 base from V and 7 bases from J, with 2 bases between. The CDR3 sequence is 11 residues long. The whole variable domain, filled in from reference TRBV5-8 and TRBJ2-2, reads EAGVTQSPTHLIKTRGQQATLRCSPISGHTSVYWYQQALGLGLQFLLWYDEGEERNRGNFPPRFSGRQFPNYSSELNVNALELEDSALYLCASSLYGELFFGEGSRLTVL.

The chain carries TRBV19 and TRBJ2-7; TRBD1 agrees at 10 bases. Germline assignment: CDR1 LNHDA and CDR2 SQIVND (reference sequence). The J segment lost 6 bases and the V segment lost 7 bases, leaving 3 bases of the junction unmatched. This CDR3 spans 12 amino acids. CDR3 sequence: CASKTGGGEQYF. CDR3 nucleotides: TGTGCCAGTAAGACAGGGGGCGGCGAGCAGTACTTC.

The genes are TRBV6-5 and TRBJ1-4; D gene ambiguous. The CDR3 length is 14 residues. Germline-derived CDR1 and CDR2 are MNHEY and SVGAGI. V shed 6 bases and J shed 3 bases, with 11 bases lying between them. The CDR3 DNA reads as TGTGCCAGCAGCCCAGCGGTCTCTAATGAAAAACTGTTTTTT. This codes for CASSPAVSNEKLFF.

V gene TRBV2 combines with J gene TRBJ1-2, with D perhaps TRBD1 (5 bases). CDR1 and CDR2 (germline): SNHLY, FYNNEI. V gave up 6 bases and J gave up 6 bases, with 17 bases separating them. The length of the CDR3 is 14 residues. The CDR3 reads CASRLGRGVDGYTF. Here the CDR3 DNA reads TGTGCCAGCAGACTAGGAAGGGGTGTGGATGGCTACACCTTC. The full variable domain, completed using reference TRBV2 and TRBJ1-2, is EPEVTQTPSHQVTQMGQEVILRCVPISNHLYFYWYRQILGQKVEFLVSFYNNEISEKSEIFDDQFSVERPDGSNFTLKIRSTKLEDSAMYFCASRLGRGVDGYTFGSGTRLTVV.

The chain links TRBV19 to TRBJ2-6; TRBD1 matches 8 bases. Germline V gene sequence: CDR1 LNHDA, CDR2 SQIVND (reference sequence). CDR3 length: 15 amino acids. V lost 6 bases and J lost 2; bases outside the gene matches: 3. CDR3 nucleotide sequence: TGTGCCAGTAGGTCGGACAGGGCTGGGGCCAACGTCCTGACTTTC. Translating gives CASRSDRAGANVLTF.